These 8 T cell receptor beta chains originate from one sample sequenced in a study of T-cell reconstitution after alpha-beta-depleted transplantation in children. Unique molecular identifiers were used to barcode this TCRbeta library. MiXCR, applied by TCRdb to the PCR reads, yields one record per CDR3 protein. Here the sample spans some 840,000 distinct CDR3 sequences, 15% to 20% being singletons. This specimen was PBMCs, mostly from graft donor cells, taken 360 days after TCRalphabeta/CD19-depleted stem cell transplant. The receptor set was obtained from a male patient between 10 and 17 years old who had a stem cell transplant for acute lymphoblastic leukemia, so the T cells may come from the graft donor.

This chain uses TRBV7-2 with TRBJ2-1; TRBD2 matches 10 bases. V was clipped by 2 bases and J by 4 bases; unmatched bases: 8. The germline CDR1 and CDR2 sequences are SGHTA and FQGNSA. The CDR3 sequence is 17 residues long. CDR3 nucleotides: TGTGCCAGCAGCTTATCGAGCGGGAGGGTACCTTACAATGAGCAGTTCTTC. Protein: CASSLSSGRVPYNEQFF.

This clonotype has just a few counts. The rearrangement uses TRBV29-1 and TRBJ2-3; D is perhaps TRBD1 (5 bases). The CDR3 contains 11 residues. Germline values: CDR1 SQVTM, CDR2 ANQGSEA. Trimming took 7 bases from V and 4 from J, leaving 9 bases between them. The CDR3 is CSALQADTQYF. DNA for the CDR3: TGCAGCGCTTTACAGGCAGATACGCAGTATTTT.

This clonotype was seen repeatedly, ten times or more. The rearrangement joins TRBV7-2 to TRBJ2-7; 7 bases line up with TRBD2. The CDR3 runs 15 residues. Germline V gene sequence: CDR1 SGHTA, CDR2 FQGNSA. Trimming removed 3 bases from V and 3 bases from J; junction bases left unmatched: 8. CDR3 sequence reads: CASSFRGRGSYEQYF. In DNA, the CDR3 is TGTGCCAGCAGCTTTAGGGGCCGCGGGAGCTACGAGCAGTACTTC.

The chain employs TRBV6-1 and TRBJ2-3; D perhaps matches TRBD1 (7 bases). The germline V and J ends were trimmed by 2 bases and 0 bases, with 12 bases remaining between them. The germline V gene has CDR1 MNHNS and CDR2 SASEGT. CDR3 length: 16 amino acids. CDR3 protein: CASSERRGQSTDTQYF. DNA of the CDR3: TGTGCCAGCAGTGAAAGGAGGGGACAGAGCACAGATACGCAGTATTTT.

This clonotype was seen more than once but under ten times. This chain links TRBV20-1 with TRBJ2-3; tentatively, D is TRBD2 (5 bases). This CDR3 has 14 residues. CDR1 is DFQATT and CDR2 is SNEGSKA in the germline V gene (reference sequence). Trimming removed 5 bases at V and 0 bases at J, with 12 bases between. The CDR3, as DNA: TGCAGTGCTTCCTACAGCGGAAGCACAGATACGCAGTATTTT. Protein: CSASYSGSTDTQYF.

This clonotype came up a few times. The V gene is TRBV12-3 or TRBV12-4, the J gene TRBJ2-7; D might be TRBD2 (6 bases). Trimming cost V 6 bases and J 2 bases, with 11 bases left between them. The CDR3 has 13 residues. CDR3 region: CASRGDSPYEQYF. CDR3 coding DNA: TGTGCCAGCAGGGGGGACTCTCCCTACGAGCAGTACTTC.

This chain connects TRBV7-9 to TRBJ2-7; D is unresolved. The CDR3 length is 15 residues. Between the trimmed V and J ends, which lost 5 bases and 0 bases, there was a span of 14 bases. Germline V CDR1 and CDR2: SEHNR, FQNEAQ (reference sequence). CDR3 DNA sequence: TGTGCCAGCAGCCCCTCCATTAGAAGCTCCTACGAGCAGTACTTC. This codes for CASSPSIRSSYEQYF.

The V call is TRBV11-1, the J call TRBJ1-1; 8 bases are a match to TRBD1. The V and J ends lost 5 bases and 3 bases, in that order; junction bases with no gene match: 5. The CDR3 contains 14 residues. Germline V gene sequence: CDR1 SGHAT, CDR2 FQDESV (reference sequence). CDR3 bases: TGTGCCAGCAGCCTTACAGGGGGACACACTGAAGCTTTCTTT. Residues: CASSLTGGHTEAFF.